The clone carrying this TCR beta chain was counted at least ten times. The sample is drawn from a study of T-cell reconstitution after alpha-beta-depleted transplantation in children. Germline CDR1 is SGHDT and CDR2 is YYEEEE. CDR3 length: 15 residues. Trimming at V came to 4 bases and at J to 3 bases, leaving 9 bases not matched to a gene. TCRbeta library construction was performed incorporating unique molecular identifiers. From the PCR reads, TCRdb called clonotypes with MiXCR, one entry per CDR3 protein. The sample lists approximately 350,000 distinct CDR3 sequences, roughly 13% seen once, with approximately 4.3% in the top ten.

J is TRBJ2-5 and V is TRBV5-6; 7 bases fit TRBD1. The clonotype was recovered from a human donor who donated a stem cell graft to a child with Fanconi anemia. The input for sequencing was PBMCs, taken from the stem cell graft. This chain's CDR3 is CASSVGTVRKETQYF. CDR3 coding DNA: TGTGCCAGCAGCGTTGGGACAGTCCGAAAAGAGACCCAGTACTTC. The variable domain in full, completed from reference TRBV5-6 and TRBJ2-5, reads DAGVTQSPTHLIKTRGQQVTLRCSPKSGHDTVSWYQQALGQGPQFIFQYYEEEERQRGNFPDRFSGHQFPNYSSELNVNALLLGDSALYLCASSVGTVRKETQYFGPGTRLLVL.